This record looks at one TCR beta chain sequence and its context. Its target is unknown. Trimming removed 6 bases from V and 0 bases from J, with 12 bases in between. Germline V gene sequence: CDR1 SNHLY, CDR2 FYNNEI. The CDR3 covers 15 residues. The sample comes from a study of cytomegalovirus exposure and HLA in healthy donors. For the study at large: Approximately 180 million T cells yielded approximately 100 million unique TCR beta sequences, as an earlier analysis found.

Overall study results and limits: CMV antigen specificity of a few CMV-associated chains was confirmed in vitro. Beyond CMV serostatus, there was no information to go on about immune exposure. The classifier was said to identify cytomegalovirus status with high specificity and sensitivity.

PCR was performed using 60 Vbeta and 13 Jbeta primers. TCRdb keeps only in-frame clones here, not all; method: immunoSEQ multiplex PCR. The data show over 150,000 clones, approximately 80% seen once. This receptor was taken from a woman aged 25 to 39 in good health and CMV-seronegative. Sequencing input: PBMCs. The rearrangement links TRBV2 to TRBJ1-3; D may be TRBD1 (6 bases). The CDR3 is CASRGPGVSGNTIYF. In DNA form, the CDR3 reads TGTGCCAGCAGGGGTCCAGGGGTCTCTGGAAACACCATATATTTT.